The 9 T cell receptor beta chains reported below all come from one sample, sequenced in a study of T-cell reconstitution after alpha-beta-depleted transplantation in children listed by TCRdb under 2016. Library preparation was by PCR. The instrument given in TCRdb is Illumina HiSeq 2500. TCR library preparation used molecular barcoding, with unique molecular identifiers applied to normalize quantification of the TCRbeta repertoire. TCRdb took the public reads, trimmed them with fastp at Q25, ran MiXCR for clone calling and kept in-frame beta chains. Duplicate CDR3 protein sequences are folded into a single record with the most common DNA and genes. The sample table shows about 1,000,000 distinct CDR3 sequences, and roughly 29% are seen once. The ten largest clones represent about 28% of the sample. This specimen's treatment or condition label, interpreted: allogeneic hematopoietic cell transplantation with graft depleted of TCRalphabeta T cells and CD19 B cells.

This material consisted of PBMCs, mostly from graft donor cells, taken 360 days after TCRalphabeta/CD19-depleted stem cell transplant. All receptors derive from a boy younger than two who had a stem cell transplant for SCID, so the T cells may come from the graft donor.

This rearrangement joins TRBV6-1 to TRBJ2-2; perhaps TRBD1 as D (5 bases). CDR1 is MNHNS and CDR2 is SASEGT in the germline V gene. The CDR3 loop spans 13 amino acids. V gave up 8 bases and J gave up 0 bases, with 7 bases separating them. CDR3 DNA sequence: TGTGCCAGCTTAGGGGCGAACACCGGGGAGCTGTTTTTT. It translates to CASLGANTGELFF.

The chain combines TRBV7-7 with TRBJ2-1; 10 bases are a match to TRBD2. CDR3 length: 17 amino acids. V trimming: 1 base; J trimming: 6 bases; junction bases outside the gene matches: 9. Germline CDR1 and CDR2: SSHAT and FNYEAQ (reference sequence). The CDR3 sequence: CASSLDFRTSGSNEQFF. The CDR3 nucleotides are TGTGCCAGCAGCTTAGATTTTCGGACTAGCGGCTCCAATGAGCAGTTCTTC.

The V and J genes are TRBV4-2 and TRBJ1-3; D is unresolved. Germline V gene lookup returns CDR1 LGHNA and CDR2 YNFKEQ. The V end was cut by 0 bases, the J end by 4 bases, with 10 bases between. This CDR3 has 15 residues. The CDR3 region is CASSQELGIGNTIYF. The CDR3 DNA sequence: TGTGCCAGCAGCCAAGAGTTAGGGATCGGAAACACCATATATTTT.

V usage is TRBV3-1 and J usage is TRBJ2-5; maybe TRBD2 (5 bases). The V gene's germline CDR1 is LGHDT and CDR2 YNNKEL (reference sequence). This CDR3 is 19 amino acids long. The V and J ends lost 4 bases and 2 bases respectively, with 26 bases between them. The DNA of the CDR3 is TGTGCCAGCAGCCCCCAACTAGTCCCAGGACTGCTCGGGCAAGAGACCCAGTACTTC. This translates into CASSPQLVPGLLGQETQYF.

This chain connects TRBV20-1 to TRBJ1-4, with no clear D. The CDR3 totals 16 residues. Trimming shortened V by 3 bases and J by 2 bases, and 16 bases separated the two germline ends. Germline lookup yields CDR1 DFQATT and CDR2 SNEGSKA (reference sequence). The CDR3 DNA follows: TGCAGTGCTAGGTTACACCTACGGGGTACTAATGAAAAACTGTTTTTT. This encodes CSARLHLRGTNEKLFF.

The chain carries TRBV7-3 and TRBJ2-5; TRBD2 is a possible D gene (6 bases). Germline CDR1 is SGHTA and CDR2 is FQGTGA. Between the trimmed V and J ends, which lost 1 base and 5 bases, there was a span of 14 bases. CDR3 length: 15 amino acids. The DNA for the CDR3 is TGTGCCAGCAGCTTAATTGGGCTAGCGAGGGAGACCCAGTACTTC. Its protein is CASSLIGLARETQYF.

The chain joins TRBV4-1 to TRBJ2-3, with D maybe TRBD1 (6 bases). Between the trimmed V and J ends, which lost 1 base and 1 base, there was a span of 9 bases. The CDR3 has 15 amino acids. Per germline, CDR1 MGHRA and CDR2 YSYEKL. The CDR3 loop is CASSQVDSRTDTQYF. CDR3 sequence (DNA): TGCGCCAGCAGCCAAGTGGACAGCCGCACAGATACGCAGTATTTT.

CDR3 sequence reads: CSASQAQETQYF. In DNA, the CDR3 is TGCAGTGCTAGCCAGGCTCAGGAGACCCAGTACTTC. The rearrangement uses TRBV20-1 and TRBJ2-5; D is undetermined. Germline V CDR1 and CDR2: DFQATT, SNEGSKA (reference sequence). Trimming removed 3 bases from V and 5 bases from J, with 10 bases in between. This CDR3 is 12 amino acids long.

This clonotype occurred a few times. The V call is TRBV28, the J call TRBJ1-5; TRBD1 is a possible D gene (5 bases). Germline CDR1 MDHEN, CDR2 SYDVKM. There are 15 residues in the CDR3. V was trimmed by 2 bases and J by 6 bases, leaving 14 bases between them. The CDR3 DNA follows: TGTGCCAGCAGTTTAGGGCCCCGGGGGATTCAGCCCCAGCATTTT. Protein sequence: CASSLGPRGIQPQHF.